Shown below are 2 T cell receptor beta chains from a single sample sequenced in a study of STAT5B mutations in CD4+ large granular lymphocyte leukemia. Produced via immunoSEQ multiplex PCR; TCRdb's table is partial and in-frame only. The sample consists of tens of thousands of clones, roughly 81% of them appearing once. Sample: CD4+ T cells from blood buffy coats. Every receptor here comes from a human donor in good health.

V gene TRBV5-6 combines with J gene TRBJ2-2, with 7 bases matching TRBD2. This CDR3 has 16 residues. Germline CDR1 reads SGHDT; CDR2 reads YYEEEE. V lost 3 bases to trimming and J lost 4 bases; unmatched junction nucleotides: 9. The CDR3 loop reads CASSSVGGGITGELFF. The CDR3 coding sequence is TGTGCCAGCAGCTCCGTTGGGGGGGGAATCACCGGGGAGCTGTTTTTT.

The J gene is TRBJ2-1, the V gene TRBV5-6; the D is unclear. V was cut by 1 base and J by 16 bases, with 15 bases left in between. Looked up from germline, CDR1 is SGHDT and CDR2 is YYEEEE. This CDR3 spans 12 amino acids. The CDR3 nucleotides read TGTGCCAGCAGCTTGCGTCACTTCGAGCTTTTCTTC. Translation: CASSLRHFELFF.